The rows below give T cell receptor beta chains drawn from one sample of a study of Ad26.COV2.S vaccination and SARS-CoV-2 variants. Sequencing was performed with immunoSEQ multiplex PCR; in TCRdb, only in-frame clones are kept and a portion is missing. Among some 400,000 clones listed, approximately 90% were seen once. The sequencing here drew on peripheral blood, taken in a trial of Ad26.COV2.S vaccine versus placebo. The receptors were sampled from a person aged 18-65 years who received the Ad26.COV2.S COVID-19 vaccine or a placebo. The CDR3 runs from the conserved cysteine through the conserved F or W. D genes are given only for firm matches. The size of a clone is reported for some rows only, either as once, few or many, or as a class for expanded clones.

V gene: TRBV10-3
J gene: TRBJ1-2
clone size: .
D gene: .
CDR3 protein: CAIRVQDRTDGYTF
CDR3 DNA: TGTGCCATCAGGGTACAGGACCGTACGGATGGCTACACCTTC

V gene: TRBV7-2
J gene: TRBJ2-3
clone size: .
D gene: .
CDR3 protein: CASSLGPSPSPINTQYF
CDR3 DNA: TGTGCCAGCAGCTTAGGTCCTAGCCCTTCCCCGATAAATACGCAGTATTTT

V gene: TRBV19
J gene: TRBJ2-6
clone size: .
D gene: .
CDR3 protein: CASSLGSTSGANVLTF
CDR3 DNA: TGTGCCAGTAGTCTGGGATCCACTTCTGGGGCCAACGTCCTGACTTTC

V gene: TRBV20-1
J gene: TRBJ2-1
clone size: .
D gene: TRBD2
CDR3 protein: CSASRPSGMYNEQFF
CDR3 DNA: TGCAGTGCTAGTCGGCCTAGCGGGATGTACAATGAGCAGTTCTTC

V gene: TRBV7-3
J gene: TRBJ1-2
clone size: .
D gene: .
CDR3 protein: CASSFRQDYGYTF
CDR3 DNA: TGTGCCAGCAGCTTTAGACAGGACTATGGCTACACCTTC

V gene: TRBV7-2
J gene: TRBJ2-7
clone size: .
D gene: .
CDR3 protein: CASSRRTVGEQYF
CDR3 DNA: TGTGCCAGCAGTCGCCGGACGGTGGGGGAGCAGTACTTC

V gene: TRBV28
J gene: TRBJ1-4
clone size: few
D gene: .
CDR3 protein: CASSSRRLAKQRTNEKLFF
CDR3 DNA: TGTGCCAGCAGTAGCCGCCGGCTTGCCAAGCAAAGGACTAATGAAAAACTGTTTTTT

V gene: TRBV24-1
J gene: TRBJ2-3
clone size: .
D gene: TRBD2
CDR3 protein: CATSDRLAVPTDTQYF
CDR3 DNA: TGTGCCACCAGTGATAGACTAGCGGTCCCCACAGATACGCAGTATTTT

V gene: TRBV4-2
J gene: TRBJ1-5
clone size: .
D gene: TRBD1
CDR3 protein: CASSYTSEPPGTDSNQPQHF
CDR3 DNA: TGTGCCAGCAGTTACACTTCGGAGCCCCCCGGGACAGATAGCAATCAGCCCCAGCATTTT

V gene: TRBV7-6
J gene: TRBJ2-2
clone size: .
D gene: .
CDR3 protein: CASSPGTNTGELFF
CDR3 DNA: TGTGCCAGCAGCCCGGGGACTAACACCGGGGAGCTGTTTTTT

V gene: TRBV6-5
J gene: TRBJ1-2
clone size: .
D gene: .
CDR3 protein: CASSYSGTNYGYTF
CDR3 DNA: TGTGCCAGCAGTTACTCGGGGACTAACTATGGCTACACCTTC

V gene: TRBV9
J gene: TRBJ2-5
clone size: few
D gene: .
CDR3 protein: CASSHRGGSGETQYF
CDR3 DNA: TGTGCCAGCAGCCATCGAGGCGGGTCCGGAGAGACCCAGTACTTC

V gene: TRBV30
J gene: TRBJ1-1
clone size: .
D gene: .
CDR3 protein: CAWNQMNTEAFF
CDR3 DNA: TGTGCCTGGAACCAGATGAACACTGAAGCTTTCTTT

V gene: TRBV19
J gene: TRBJ2-7
clone size: .
D gene: .
CDR3 protein: CASSILEGYEQYF
CDR3 DNA: TGTGCCAGTAGTATCTTAGAGGGTTACGAGCAGTACTTC

V gene: TRBV19
J gene: TRBJ2-5
clone size: .
D gene: TRBD2
CDR3 protein: CASSSIAGEETQYF
CDR3 DNA: TGTGCCAGTAGTTCGATAGCGGGAGAAGAGACCCAGTACTTC

V gene: TRBV5-1
J gene: TRBJ1-3
clone size: once
D gene: .
CDR3 protein: CASSPGQAGNTIYF
CDR3 DNA: TGCGCCAGCAGCCCCGGACAAGCTGGAAACACCATATATTTT

V gene: TRBV10-2
J gene: TRBJ2-2
clone size: .
D gene: TRBD1
CDR3 protein: CASSEWGTEKNTGELFF
CDR3 DNA: TGCGCCAGCAGTGAGTGGGGGACAGAAAAGAACACCGGGGAGCTGTTTTTT

V gene: TRBV30
J gene: TRBJ1-5
clone size: once
D gene: .
CDR3 protein: CAWSRKGNQPQHF
CDR3 DNA: TGTGCCTGGAGTCGCAAGGGTAATCAGCCCCAGCATTTT

V gene: TRBV19
J gene: TRBJ2-2
clone size: .
D gene: .
CDR3 protein: CASSMNTGELFF
CDR3 DNA: TGTGCCAGTAGTATGAACACCGGGGAGCTGTTTTTT

V gene: TRBV9
J gene: TRBJ1-2
clone size: .
D gene: .
CDR3 protein: CASTRDNYGYTF
CDR3 DNA: TGTGCCAGCACCCGGGACAACTATGGCTACACCTTC

V gene: TRBV7-9
J gene: TRBJ2-2
clone size: .
D gene: .
CDR3 protein: CASSLIGRDTGELFF
CDR3 DNA: TGTGCCAGCAGCTTAATTGGGCGGGATACCGGGGAGCTGTTTTTT

V gene: TRBV7-8
J gene: TRBJ2-1
clone size: few
D gene: TRBD2
CDR3 protein: CASSPLFRSGTSGNEQFF
CDR3 DNA: TGTGCCAGCAGCCCCCTATTCCGATCCGGGACTAGCGGGAATGAGCAGTTCTTC

V gene: TRBV30
J gene: TRBJ2-7
clone size: .
D gene: TRBD2
CDR3 protein: CAWSRWEGPYEQYF
CDR3 DNA: TGTGCCTGGAGTAGGTGGGAGGGCCCCTACGAGCAGTACTTC

V gene: TRBV7-2
J gene: TRBJ1-1
clone size: few
D gene: .
CDR3 protein: CASSLDPLAAEAFF
CDR3 DNA: TGTGCCAGCAGCTTAGATCCTTTAGCCGCTGAAGCTTTCTTT

V gene: TRBV5-1
J gene: TRBJ1-2
clone size: .
D gene: .
CDR3 protein: CASSSPDGTSYYTF
CDR3 DNA: TGCGCCAGCAGCTCCCCCGACGGGACATCTTACTACACCTTC

V gene: TRBV28
J gene: TRBJ1-2
clone size: .
D gene: .
CDR3 protein: CASSLGQWYGYTF
CDR3 DNA: TGTGCCAGCAGTTTAGGACAGTGGTATGGCTACACCTTC

V gene: TRBV29-1
J gene: TRBJ1-2
clone size: .
D gene: TRBD1
CDR3 protein: CSVWAQGDGYTF
CDR3 DNA: TGCAGCGTTTGGGCACAGGGGGATGGCTACACCTTC

V gene: TRBV4-1
J gene: TRBJ2-1
clone size: few
D gene: .
CDR3 protein: CASSQVKGRGYNEQFF
CDR3 DNA: TGCGCCAGCAGCCAAGTCAAGGGGCGGGGTTACAATGAGCAGTTCTTC

V gene: TRBV4-1
J gene: TRBJ2-5
clone size: .
D gene: .
CDR3 protein: CASSQGARQETQYF
CDR3 DNA: TGCGCCAGCAGCCAAGGGGCGCGGCAAGAGACCCAGTACTTC

V gene: TRBV19
J gene: TRBJ1-6
clone size: .
D gene: .
CDR3 protein: CASSPLGPPLHF
CDR3 DNA: TGTGCCAGTAGTCCGTTGGGGCCACCCCTCCACTTT

V gene: TRBV5-1
J gene: TRBJ1-4
clone size: .
D gene: TRBD1
CDR3 protein: CASSLEGQGGEKLFF
CDR3 DNA: TGCGCCAGCAGCTTGGAGGGACAGGGGGGTGAAAAACTGTTTTTT

V gene: TRBV30
J gene: TRBJ2-4
clone size: .
D gene: .
CDR3 protein: CAWSATSGLIVGTEFLAKNIQYF
CDR3 DNA: TGTGCCTGGAGTGCCACCTCAGGATTAATCGTAGGGACGGAATTTTTAGCCAAAAACATTCAGTACTTC

V gene: TRBV29-1
J gene: TRBJ2-2
clone size: .
D gene: .
CDR3 protein: CSVDRNTGELFF
CDR3 DNA: TGCAGCGTTGACAGGAACACCGGGGAGCTGTTTTTT

V gene: TRBV30
J gene: TRBJ2-1
clone size: .
D gene: .
CDR3 protein: CAWKNLRSSYNEQFF
CDR3 DNA: TGTGCCTGGAAGAACTTGAGGAGCTCCTACAATGAGCAGTTCTTC

V gene: TRBV6-5
J gene: TRBJ2-1
clone size: .
D gene: TRBD1
CDR3 protein: CASSYWTGAYNEQFF
CDR3 DNA: TGTGCCAGCAGTTATTGGACAGGGGCCTACAATGAGCAGTTCTTC

V gene: TRBV30
J gene: TRBJ2-7
clone size: once
D gene: TRBD1
CDR3 protein: CAWRKTGLAYEQYF
CDR3 DNA: TGTGCCTGGAGGAAGACAGGGCTGGCCTACGAGCAGTACTTC

V gene: TRBV29-1
J gene: TRBJ1-1
clone size: .
D gene: .
CDR3 protein: CSVEDTSLIEAFF
CDR3 DNA: TGCAGCGTTGAAGATACCAGTCTAATTGAAGCTTTCTTT

V gene: TRBV30
J gene: TRBJ2-1
clone size: once
D gene: .
CDR3 protein: CAWSVWSLGEQFF
CDR3 DNA: TGTGCCTGGAGTGTATGGTCGTTGGGGGAGCAGTTCTTC

V gene: TRBV7-9
J gene: TRBJ2-1
clone size: .
D gene: TRBD2
CDR3 protein: CASSFGLANNEQFF
CDR3 DNA: TGTGCCAGCAGCTTCGGACTAGCCAACAATGAGCAGTTCTTC

V gene: TRBV7-9
J gene: TRBJ1-4
clone size: .
D gene: .
CDR3 protein: CASSLQARGGEKLFF
CDR3 DNA: TGTGCCAGCAGCCTACAGGCCCGCGGGGGTGAAAAACTGTTTTTT

V gene: TRBV30
J gene: TRBJ1-5
clone size: .
D gene: .
CDR3 protein: CAWSVGNSNQPQHF
CDR3 DNA: TGTGCCTGGAGTGTCGGGAATAGCAATCAGCCCCAGCATTTT

V gene: TRBV4-1
J gene: TRBJ2-1
clone size: .
D gene: TRBD2
CDR3 protein: CASSQDSGGRIAYNEQFF
CDR3 DNA: TGCGCCAGCAGCCAAGATTCCGGCGGGAGAATTGCCTACAATGAGCAGTTCTTC

V gene: TRBV28
J gene: TRBJ1-1
clone size: few
D gene: .
CDR3 protein: CASRVGNTEAFF
CDR3 DNA: TGTGCCAGCAGGGTGGGGAACACTGAAGCTTTCTTT

V gene: TRBV12-5
J gene: TRBJ2-1
clone size: .
D gene: TRBD2
CDR3 protein: CASGPPGLVNEQFF
CDR3 DNA: TGTGCTAGTGGCCCCCCAGGACTAGTTAATGAGCAGTTCTTC

V gene: TRBV7-9
J gene: TRBJ1-4
clone size: .
D gene: .
CDR3 protein: CASSLMGGTNEKLFF
CDR3 DNA: TGTGCCAGCAGCTTAATGGGGGGAACTAATGAAAAACTGTTTTTT

V gene: TRBV7-9
J gene: TRBJ2-5
clone size: few
D gene: .
CDR3 protein: CASSQLLEGPRETQYF
CDR3 DNA: TGTGCCAGCAGCCAACTTTTGGAGGGCCCGCGAGAGACCCAGTACTTC

V gene: TRBV27
J gene: TRBJ2-2
clone size: .
D gene: TRBD2
CDR3 protein: CASSFGLGTGELFF
CDR3 DNA: TGTGCCAGCAGTTTCGGACTAGGAACCGGGGAGCTGTTTTTT

V gene: TRBV19
J gene: TRBJ2-5
clone size: .
D gene: TRBD1
CDR3 protein: CASSIGQGAKTQYF
CDR3 DNA: TGTGCCAGTAGTATAGGTCAGGGGGCAAAGACCCAGTACTTC

V gene: TRBV7-9
J gene: TRBJ1-5
clone size: .
D gene: .
CDR3 protein: CASSLAGASNQPQHF
CDR3 DNA: TGTGCCAGCAGCTTAGCAGGGGCGAGCAATCAGCCCCAGCATTTT

V gene: TRBV5-6
J gene: TRBJ2-1
clone size: .
D gene: .
CDR3 protein: CASSLGRGYNEQFF
CDR3 DNA: TGTGCCAGCAGCTTGGGGCGGGGTTACAATGAGCAGTTCTTC

V gene: TRBV6-2/TRBV6-3
J gene: TRBJ2-3
clone size: once
D gene: .
CDR3 protein: CASSYLKSSTDTQYF
CDR3 DNA: TGTGCCAGCAGTTACCTCAAGTCCTCCACAGATACGCAGTATTTT

V gene: TRBV6-6
J gene: TRBJ2-3
clone size: .
D gene: .
CDR3 protein: CASGGFHTDTQYF
CDR3 DNA: TGTGCCAGCGGAGGCTTCCACACAGATACGCAGTATTTT

V gene: TRBV11-2
J gene: TRBJ2-3
clone size: .
D gene: .
CDR3 protein: CASSNARRPSTDTQYF
CDR3 DNA: TGTGCCAGCAGCAACGCGCGTAGACCGAGCACAGATACGCAGTATTTT

V gene: TRBV27
J gene: TRBJ1-2
clone size: .
D gene: .
CDR3 protein: CASLGLTGFSSYTF
CDR3 DNA: TGTGCCAGCTTGGGCCTTACAGGGTTCTCGAGCTACACCTTC